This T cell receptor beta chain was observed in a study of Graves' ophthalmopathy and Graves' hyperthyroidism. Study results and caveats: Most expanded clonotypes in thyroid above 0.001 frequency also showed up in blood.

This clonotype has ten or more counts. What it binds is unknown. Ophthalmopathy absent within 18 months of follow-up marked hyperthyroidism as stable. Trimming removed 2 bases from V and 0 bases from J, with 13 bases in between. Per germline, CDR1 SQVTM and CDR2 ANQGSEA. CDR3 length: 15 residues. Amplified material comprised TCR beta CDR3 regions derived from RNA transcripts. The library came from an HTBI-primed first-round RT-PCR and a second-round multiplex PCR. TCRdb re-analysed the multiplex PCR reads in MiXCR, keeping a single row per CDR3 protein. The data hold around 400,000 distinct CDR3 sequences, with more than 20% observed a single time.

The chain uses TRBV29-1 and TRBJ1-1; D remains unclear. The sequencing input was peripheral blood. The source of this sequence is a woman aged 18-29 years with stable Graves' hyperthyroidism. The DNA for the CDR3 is TGCAGCGTTGAAAAAACCAGACGGCTGAACACTGAAGCTTTCTTT. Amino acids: CSVEKTRRLNTEAFF.